These T cell receptor beta chains were read from a single sample in a study of regulatory T cells in long-lasting Graves disease. TCRdb ran MiXCR on the multiplex PCR reads and lists one entry per CDR3 protein. The sample records fewer than 500,000 distinct CDR3 sequences, around 16% being singletons. The sample was also linked to a second study, of T cells in Graves' hyperthyroidism and ophthalmopathy.

Sample: peripheral blood mononuclear cells (PBMCs), taken at new diagnosis, from a patient treated with antithyroid drugs. These receptors were taken from a man aged 35 to 55 with Graves disease. Both conserved end residues are part of each CDR3. The order of the fields is CDR3 DNA, CDR3 protein, V gene, clone size, J gene, D gene. A D gene is named only where the DNA matches it firmly. The size entry is marked missing in some rows and otherwise reads once, few, many or a size class.

TGTGCCACCGGTCCGGGGAACACAGATACGCAGTATTTT,CATGPGNTDTQYF,TRBV28,many,TRBJ2-3,-
TGTGCCAGTAGATTTGGGGACAGCAGTAACACTGAAGCTTTCTTT,CASRFGDSSNTEAFF,TRBV19,-,TRBJ1-1,TRBD1
TGTGCTAGTGGTTTGGCGGTACCGACAGGGAATGTTTTGGCTCAGCCCCAGCATTTT,CASGLAVPTGNVLAQPQHF,TRBV12-5,few,TRBJ1-5,TRBD1
TGTGCCAGCACTAGGGACGGGGTCACCTACGAGCAGTACTTC,CASTRDGVTYEQYF,TRBV3-1,many,TRBJ2-7,-
TGTGCTAGCAGCCCCTCTGTGGGAGGGGAGCAGTACTTC,CASSPSVGGEQYF,TRBV7-7,-,TRBJ2-7,TRBD2
TGTGCCAGCACCCAGGGGAGGGGGAAAACCGGGGAGCTGTTTTTT,CASTQGRGKTGELFF,TRBV11-2,few,TRBJ2-2,-
TGTGCCAGCAGTTTGAGGTCAGAATATAGCAATCAGCCCCAGCATTTT,CASSLRSEYSNQPQHF,TRBV28,many,TRBJ1-5,-
TGTGCCAGCAACCCGGGACAGGGTTATTCACCCCTCCACTTT,CASNPGQGYSPLHF,TRBV28,few,TRBJ1-6,TRBD1
TGCGCCAGCATCCAACAGCCGAACACCGGGGAGCTGTTTTTT,CASIQQPNTGELFF,TRBV5-1,-,TRBJ2-2,-
TGCAGTGCTAGATTCGGACAAGAGACCCAGTACTTC,CSARFGQETQYF,TRBV20-1,many,TRBJ2-5,-
TGTGCCATCAGTGGACAGAACTACGAGCAGTACTTC,CAISGQNYEQYF,TRBV10-3,many,TRBJ2-7,-
TGTGCCAGCAGTAGAGCGGGAGATGGCACAGATACGCAGTATTTT,CASSRAGDGTDTQYF,TRBV7-2,-,TRBJ2-3,TRBD2
TGTGCCACCAGCAGACGGACACCGCCGAGGGAGCAGTACTTC,CATSRRTPPREQYF,TRBV15,many,TRBJ2-7,-
TGTGCCAGCAGTACAGGGGGTCCCTACAATGAGCAGTTCTTC,CASSTGGPYNEQFF,TRBV27,many,TRBJ2-1,TRBD1
TGTGCCAGCAGCCCTAATGAGCGGGAGACCGAGCAGTACTTC,CASSPNERETEQYF,TRBV6-1,-,TRBJ2-7,TRBD2
TGTGCCAGCAGTCCGAACTTATATCCTGGGGCCAACGCCCTGACTTTC,CASSPNLYPGANALTF,TRBV6-1,-,TRBJ2-6,-
TGTGCCAGCAGCCGAAGGACAGGGGAGCTTAACTATGGCTACACCTTC,CASSRRTGELNYGYTF,TRBV6-1,many,TRBJ1-2,TRBD1
TGTGCCAGCAGCGTCGGGACAGGGGGCGGATTGAGCTTCTTT,CASSVGTGGGLSFF,TRBV5-6,many,TRBJ1-1,TRBD1
TGTGCCAGCAGTTTATCGGGCAGATCCTACGAGCAGTACTTC,CASSLSGRSYEQYF,TRBV28,many,TRBJ2-7,-
TGTGCCTGGAGCTCAGGGGGCGAAGATACGCAGTATTTT,CAWSSGGEDTQYF,TRBV30,many,TRBJ2-3,TRBD1
TGTGCCAGCACCCCCGGACTAGGGGGACAGGAGGGAGAAAAACTGTTTTTT,CASTPGLGGQEGEKLFF,TRBV7-8,few,TRBJ1-4,TRBD1
TGTGCCAGCAGTGCGACGGGGGAGACCCAGTACTTC,CASSATGETQYF,TRBV6-2/TRBV6-3,many,TRBJ2-5,-
TGTGCCAGCAGCCTAGGGACTCCACTAAAGGATGAGCAGTTCTTC,CASSLGTPLKDEQFF,TRBV4-2,-,TRBJ2-1,-
TGTGCCAGCAGCTTAGGATACCCGGGAGGAATCACAGATACGCAGTATTTT,CASSLGYPGGITDTQYF,TRBV7-8,-,TRBJ2-3,TRBD2
TGCAGTGCTATGGCGAACAGGGCCTTGAACACTGAAGCTTTCTTT,CSAMANRALNTEAFF,TRBV20-1,many,TRBJ1-1,-
TGCAGCGTATTGGGGCAGAGCAATCAGCCCCAGCATTTT,CSVLGQSNQPQHF,TRBV29-1,few,TRBJ1-5,-
TGTGCCAGCAGTCTGGGGACAGGGGGCTTAACAGATACGCAGTATTTT,CASSLGTGGLTDTQYF,TRBV5-1,many,TRBJ2-3,TRBD1
TGTGCCAGCAGTTTAGCGGTAGGGATGCTTGGCAATGAGCAGTTCTTC,CASSLAVGMLGNEQFF,TRBV12-3/TRBV12-4,-,TRBJ2-1,-
TGCAGCGTGGGATCTCTGATCCAAGCAGATACGCAGTATTTT,CSVGSLIQADTQYF,TRBV29-1,many,TRBJ2-3,-
TGCAGTGCTAGGGCACAGGGATCACCCCTCCACTTT,CSARAQGSPLHF,TRBV20-1,many,TRBJ1-6,-
TGTGCCAGCAAATTCATTCCAGCCGGGACTAGCGGGAGAGGAGGCACCGGGGAGCTGTTTTTT,CASKFIPAGTSGRGGTGELFF,TRBV6-1,-,TRBJ2-2,TRBD2
TGTGCCAGCAGCGTCCCCGGGAGAGAAAAACTGTTTTTT,CASSVPGREKLFF,TRBV5-5,many,TRBJ1-4,-
TGTGCCTGGAGTGACCTTGGCCTTGGTGCTCAGCCCCAGCATTTT,CAWSDLGLGAQPQHF,TRBV30,few,TRBJ1-5,-
TGTGCCAGCAGCCCGCCGGGACAACAGACCCAGTACTTC,CASSPPGQQTQYF,TRBV7-2,many,TRBJ2-5,-
TGTGCCTGCCTCCCGACAGGGGCTTCCTACGAGCAGTACTTC,CACLPTGASYEQYF,TRBV30,-,TRBJ2-7,TRBD1
TGTGCCAGCAGCTTGGAGGGAAAGGAGACCCAGTACTTC,CASSLEGKETQYF,TRBV5-1,many,TRBJ2-5,-
TGTGCCAGCAGCCCTGACAGGATTCTTATGTACGAGCAGTACTTC,CASSPDRILMYEQYF,TRBV11-2,many,TRBJ2-7,-
TGTGCCAGCAGTTTATACGCAAATCAGCCCCAGCATTTT,CASSLYANQPQHF,TRBV27,many,TRBJ1-5,-
TGTGCCAGCAGTTTAGCGCGGGGGGCAGATAGCAATCAGCCCCAGCATTTT,CASSLARGADSNQPQHF,TRBV12-3/TRBV12-4,-,TRBJ1-5,-
TGTGCCAGCAGTTTAATTTCCGGGGCCTATAGCAATCAGCCCCAGCATTTT,CASSLISGAYSNQPQHF,TRBV12-3/TRBV12-4,-,TRBJ1-5,-
TGTGCCAGCAGTGGTTACCACAGGGACACTCAGCCCCAGCATTTT,CASSGYHRDTQPQHF,TRBV6-1,few,TRBJ1-5,-
TGTGCCAGCAGACACAGGGGTCTTGAGCAGTTCTTC,CASRHRGLEQFF,TRBV12-3/TRBV12-4,many,TRBJ2-1,TRBD1
TGTGCCAGCAGCTTAGAGGGACTGACGACCGAGCAGTACTTC,CASSLEGLTTEQYF,TRBV7-3,many,TRBJ2-7,-
TGTGCCAGCAGCTTAGATCTAGCAGGGGCCTACACCTTC,CASSLDLAGAYTF,TRBV11-2,many,TRBJ1-2,-
TGTGCCAGCAGCTTATTAGGGACGGACAATGAGCAGTTCTTC,CASSLLGTDNEQFF,TRBV7-3,many,TRBJ2-1,-
TGTGCCAGCAGCTTAGCCTACGGGAGGACCGACAATGAGCAGTTCTTC,CASSLAYGRTDNEQFF,TRBV7-2,many,TRBJ2-1,TRBD2
TGCGCCAGCAGCTTGGCCCTAGGAAACACCGGGGAGCTGTTTTTT,CASSLALGNTGELFF,TRBV5-1,few,TRBJ2-2,-
TGTGCCTGGAGGGGCCAGGGGGTTTTCTTT,CAWRGQGVFF,TRBV30,many,TRBJ1-1,TRBD1
TGTGCCAGCAGTCAGGGCCCGGGGTGGCCGAACACTGAAGCTTTCTTT,CASSQGPGWPNTEAFF,TRBV25-1,few,TRBJ1-1,-
TGCGCCAGCAGCTTGGGACCGGGACTAGAGGCAGATACGCAGTATTTT,CASSLGPGLEADTQYF,TRBV7-9,many,TRBJ2-3,TRBD2
TGTGCCATCAGCGCAGACTTAACTTACAATGAGCAGTTCTTC,CAISADLTYNEQFF,TRBV10-3,few,TRBJ2-1,-
TGCAGCGTTGAAGATGTTTCTAGCGGGAGGTATGACAATGAGCAGTTCTTC,CSVEDVSSGRYDNEQFF,TRBV29-1,-,TRBJ2-1,TRBD2
TGTGCCAGCAGCGCTGGTTCTAATGAAGCTTTCTTT,CASSAGSNEAFF,TRBV7-9,-,TRBJ1-1,-
TGTGCCAGCAGCTTAGTTAAAGCTAGCGGCAATGAGCAGTTCTTC,CASSLVKASGNEQFF,TRBV7-3,many,TRBJ2-1,TRBD2
TGCAGTGCTAGAGATGAGTGGAACAGGGGACTGGGAAACTACGAGCAGTACTTC,CSARDEWNRGLGNYEQYF,TRBV20-1,many,TRBJ2-7,-
TGCGCCAGCAGTCCCGCCCAGGGCTTTACTGAAGCTTTCTTT,CASSPAQGFTEAFF,TRBV5-1,many,TRBJ1-1,-
TGTGCCAGCAGTTTGTTAGCGCGCGAGCAGTACTTC,CASSLLAREQYF,TRBV28,few,TRBJ2-7,-
TGTGCCACCTGGGACAGCGTTAGGGAGACCCAGTACTTC,CATWDSVRETQYF,TRBV15,-,TRBJ2-5,TRBD1
TGCAGTGCTAGGGCGCGGGGGGCGGCAGATACGCAGTATTTT,CSARARGAADTQYF,TRBV20-1,many,TRBJ2-3,TRBD2